The clone carrying this T cell receptor beta chain was seen just once. From germline, CDR1 is SGHRS and CDR2 YFSETQ. The V and J ends lost 4 bases and 9 bases respectively, with 14 bases between them. This CDR3 is 13 amino acids long. The record originates from a study of blood T cell repertoires in COVID-19. TCRdb's table, derived via immunoSEQ multiplex PCR, lists solely in-frame clones and lacks some. The sample yields about 76,000 clones, 90% seen once. Specimen: peripheral blood. The TCR originated in a human donor in a cohort sampled during active COVID-19. The chain employs TRBV5-1 and TRBJ2-1, with D tentatively TRBD1 (6 bases). The CDR3 DNA follows: TGCGCCAGCAGCGGATACAGGGATCTTGAGCAGTTCTTC. Translation: CASSGYRDLEQFF.